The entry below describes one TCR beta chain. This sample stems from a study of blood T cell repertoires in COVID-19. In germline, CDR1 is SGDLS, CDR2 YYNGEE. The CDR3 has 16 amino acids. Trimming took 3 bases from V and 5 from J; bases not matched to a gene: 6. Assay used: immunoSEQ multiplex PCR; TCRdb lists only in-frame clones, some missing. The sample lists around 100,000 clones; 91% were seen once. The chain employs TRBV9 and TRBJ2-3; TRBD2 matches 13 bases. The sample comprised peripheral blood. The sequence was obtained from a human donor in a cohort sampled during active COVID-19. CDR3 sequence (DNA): TGTGCCAGCAGCGCCGGGACTAGCGGGATTGGAGATACGCAGTATTTT. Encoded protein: CASSAGTSGIGDTQYF.